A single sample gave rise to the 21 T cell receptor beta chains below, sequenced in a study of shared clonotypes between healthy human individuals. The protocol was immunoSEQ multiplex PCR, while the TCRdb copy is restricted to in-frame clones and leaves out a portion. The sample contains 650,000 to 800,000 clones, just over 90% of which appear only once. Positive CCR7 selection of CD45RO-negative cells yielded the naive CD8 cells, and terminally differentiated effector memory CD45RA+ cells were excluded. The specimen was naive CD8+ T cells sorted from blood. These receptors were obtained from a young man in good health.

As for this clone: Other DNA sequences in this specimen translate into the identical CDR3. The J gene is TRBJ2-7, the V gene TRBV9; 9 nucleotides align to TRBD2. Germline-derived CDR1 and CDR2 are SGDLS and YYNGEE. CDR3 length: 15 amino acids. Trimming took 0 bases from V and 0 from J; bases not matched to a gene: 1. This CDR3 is CASSVDSGSSYEQYF. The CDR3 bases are TGTGCCAGCAGCGTAGATAGCGGGAGCTCCTACGAGCAGTACTTC.

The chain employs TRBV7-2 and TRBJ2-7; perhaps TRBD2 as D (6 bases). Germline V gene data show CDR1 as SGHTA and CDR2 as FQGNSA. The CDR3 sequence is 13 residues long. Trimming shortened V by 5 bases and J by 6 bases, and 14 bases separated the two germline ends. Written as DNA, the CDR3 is TGTGCCAGCAGCCCCCGGGAGTTACGCGAGCAGTACTTC. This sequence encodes CASSPRELREQYF.

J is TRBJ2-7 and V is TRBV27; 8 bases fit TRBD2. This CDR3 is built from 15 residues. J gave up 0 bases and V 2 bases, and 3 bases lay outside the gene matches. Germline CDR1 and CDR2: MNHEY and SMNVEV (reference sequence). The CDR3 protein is CASSLAAGGSYEQYF. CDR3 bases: TGTGCCAGCAGTTTAGCGGCGGGAGGCTCCTACGAGCAGTACTTC.

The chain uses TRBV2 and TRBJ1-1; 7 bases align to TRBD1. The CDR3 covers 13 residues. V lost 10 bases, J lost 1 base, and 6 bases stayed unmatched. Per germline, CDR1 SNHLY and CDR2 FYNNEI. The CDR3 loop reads CAKGAQGNTEAFF. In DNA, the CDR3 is TGTGCCAAGGGGGCACAGGGGAACACTGAAGCTTTCTTT.

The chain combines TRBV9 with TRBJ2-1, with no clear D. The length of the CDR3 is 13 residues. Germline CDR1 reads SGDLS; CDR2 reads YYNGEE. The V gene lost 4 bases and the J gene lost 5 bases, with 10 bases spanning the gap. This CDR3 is CASSSPRDNEQFF. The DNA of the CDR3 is TGTGCCAGCAGCTCCCCTAGGGACAATGAGCAGTTCTTC.

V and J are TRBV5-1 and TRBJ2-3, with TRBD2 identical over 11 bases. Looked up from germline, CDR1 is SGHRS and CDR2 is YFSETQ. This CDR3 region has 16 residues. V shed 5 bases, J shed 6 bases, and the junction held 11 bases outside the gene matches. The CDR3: CASSLRLAGPRDTQYF. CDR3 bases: TGCGCCAGCAGTCTTCGACTAGCGGGACCTCGTGATACGCAGTATTTT.

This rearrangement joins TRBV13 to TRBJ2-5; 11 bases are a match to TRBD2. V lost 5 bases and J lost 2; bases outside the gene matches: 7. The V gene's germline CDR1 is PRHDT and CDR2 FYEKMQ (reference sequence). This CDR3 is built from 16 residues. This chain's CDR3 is CASSRTGTSGQETQYF. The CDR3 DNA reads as TGTGCCAGCAGCCGCACCGGGACTAGCGGACAAGAGACCCAGTACTTC.

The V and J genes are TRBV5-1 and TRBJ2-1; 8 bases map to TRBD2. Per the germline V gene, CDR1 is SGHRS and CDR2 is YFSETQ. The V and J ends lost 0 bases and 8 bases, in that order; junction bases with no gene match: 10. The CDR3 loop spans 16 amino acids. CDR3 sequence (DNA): TGCGCCAGCAGCTTGGCCCCGGGACTAGTCATCTATGAGCAGTTCTTC. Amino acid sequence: CASSLAPGLVIYEQFF. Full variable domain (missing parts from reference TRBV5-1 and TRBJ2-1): KAGVTQTPRYLIKTRGQQVTLSCSPISGHRSVSWYQQTPGQGLQFLFEYFSETQRNKGNFPGRFSGRQFSNSRSEMNVSTLELGDSALYLCASSLAPGLVIYEQFFGPGTRLTVL.

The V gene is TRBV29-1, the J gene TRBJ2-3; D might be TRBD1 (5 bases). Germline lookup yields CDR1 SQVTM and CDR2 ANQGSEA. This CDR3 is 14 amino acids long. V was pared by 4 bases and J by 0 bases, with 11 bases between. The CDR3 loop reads CSVVPGPSTDTQYF. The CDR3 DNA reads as TGCAGCGTTGTACCAGGGCCTAGCACAGATACGCAGTATTTT.

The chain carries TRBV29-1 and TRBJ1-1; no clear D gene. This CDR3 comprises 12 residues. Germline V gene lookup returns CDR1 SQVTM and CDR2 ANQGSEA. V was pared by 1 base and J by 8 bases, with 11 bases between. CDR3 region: CSVEGLQTEAFF. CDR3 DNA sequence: TGCAGCGTTGAAGGATTACAGACAGAAGCTTTCTTT.

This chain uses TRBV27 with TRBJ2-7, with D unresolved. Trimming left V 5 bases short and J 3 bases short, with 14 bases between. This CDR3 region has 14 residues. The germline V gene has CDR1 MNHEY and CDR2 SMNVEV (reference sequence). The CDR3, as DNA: TGTGCCAGCAGTGGCGGCCGGGCCAGCTACGAGCAGTACTTC. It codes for CASSGGRASYEQYF.

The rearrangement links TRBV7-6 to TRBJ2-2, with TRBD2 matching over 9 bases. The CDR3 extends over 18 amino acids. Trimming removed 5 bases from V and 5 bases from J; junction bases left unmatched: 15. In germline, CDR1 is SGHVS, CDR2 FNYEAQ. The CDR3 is CASSQAGISGSVTGELFF. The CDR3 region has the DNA TGTGCCAGCAGCCAGGCGGGAATTAGCGGGAGTGTTACCGGGGAGCTGTTTTTT.

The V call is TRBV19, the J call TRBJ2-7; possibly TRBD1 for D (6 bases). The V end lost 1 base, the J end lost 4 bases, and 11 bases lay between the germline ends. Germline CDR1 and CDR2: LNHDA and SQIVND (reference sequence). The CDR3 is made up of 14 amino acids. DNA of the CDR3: TGTGCCAGTAGTATAGGGGGGCTCGGGTACGAGCAGTACTTC. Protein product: CASSIGGLGYEQYF.

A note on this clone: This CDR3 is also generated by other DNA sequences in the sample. The CDR3 here is CASSGLNSNQPQHF. DNA for the CDR3: TGTGCCAGCAGTGGGTTAAATAGCAATCAGCCCCAGCATTTT. The chain carries TRBV27 and TRBJ1-5; D not resolved. CDR3 size: 14 residues. The germline V gene has CDR1 MNHEY and CDR2 SMNVEV (reference sequence). Trimming removed 5 bases from V and 0 bases from J, with 8 bases in between.

The CDR3 nucleotides read TGTGCCAGCACCGACCTTAGCGGAAGCACAGATACGCAGTATTTT. Translation: CASTDLSGSTDTQYF. This chain links TRBV7-6 with TRBJ2-3; the D gene is possibly TRBD2 (6 bases). The CDR3 consists of 15 residues. The germline gives CDR1 SGHVS, CDR2 FNYEAQ. Trimming took off 7 bases at V and 0 bases at J, with 14 bases between the two ends. Full variable domain (rest looked up from reference TRBV7-6 and TRBJ2-3): GAGVSQSPRYKVTKRGQDVALRCDPISGHVSLYWYRQALGQGPEFLTYFNYEAQQDKSGLPNDRFSAERPEGSISTLTIQRTEQRDSAMYRCASTDLSGSTDTQYFGPGTRLTVL.

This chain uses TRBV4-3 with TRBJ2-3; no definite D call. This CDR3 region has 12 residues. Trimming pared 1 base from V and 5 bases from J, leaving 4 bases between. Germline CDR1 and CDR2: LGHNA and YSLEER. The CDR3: CASSQARDTQYF. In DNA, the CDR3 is TGCGCCAGCAGCCAAGCCAGAGATACGCAGTATTTT.

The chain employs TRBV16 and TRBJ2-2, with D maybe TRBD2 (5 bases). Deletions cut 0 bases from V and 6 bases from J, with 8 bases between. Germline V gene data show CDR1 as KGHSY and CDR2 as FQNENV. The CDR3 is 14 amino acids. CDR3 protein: CASSQSFGAGELFF. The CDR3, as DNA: TGTGCCAGCAGCCAATCCTTCGGGGCCGGGGAGCTGTTTTTT.

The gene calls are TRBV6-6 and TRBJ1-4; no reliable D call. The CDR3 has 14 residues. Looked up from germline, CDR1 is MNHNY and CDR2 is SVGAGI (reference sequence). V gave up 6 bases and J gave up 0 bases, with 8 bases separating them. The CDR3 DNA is TGTGCCAGCAGGGGGATTGCAACTAATGAAAAACTGTTTTTT. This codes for CASRGIATNEKLFF.

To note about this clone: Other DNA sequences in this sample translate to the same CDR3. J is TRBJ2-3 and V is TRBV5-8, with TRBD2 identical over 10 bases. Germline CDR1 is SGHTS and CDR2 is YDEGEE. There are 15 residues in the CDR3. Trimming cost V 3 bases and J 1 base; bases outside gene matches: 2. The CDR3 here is CASSYGTSGTDTQYF. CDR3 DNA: TGTGCCAGCAGCTACGGGACTAGCGGCACAGATACGCAGTATTTT.

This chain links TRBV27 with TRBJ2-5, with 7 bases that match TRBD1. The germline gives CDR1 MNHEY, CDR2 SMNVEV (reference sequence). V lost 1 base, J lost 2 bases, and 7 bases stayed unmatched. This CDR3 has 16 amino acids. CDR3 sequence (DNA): TGTGCCAGCAGTTTATTTTCACAGGGGTTTCAAGAGACCCAGTACTTC. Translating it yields CASSLFSQGFQETQYF.

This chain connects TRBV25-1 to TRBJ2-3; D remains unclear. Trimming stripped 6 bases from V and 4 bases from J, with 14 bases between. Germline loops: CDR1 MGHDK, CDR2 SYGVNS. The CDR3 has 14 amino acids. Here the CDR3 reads CASRKSNSADTQYF. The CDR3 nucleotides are TGTGCCAGCAGAAAGTCCAATTCGGCAGATACGCAGTATTTT.